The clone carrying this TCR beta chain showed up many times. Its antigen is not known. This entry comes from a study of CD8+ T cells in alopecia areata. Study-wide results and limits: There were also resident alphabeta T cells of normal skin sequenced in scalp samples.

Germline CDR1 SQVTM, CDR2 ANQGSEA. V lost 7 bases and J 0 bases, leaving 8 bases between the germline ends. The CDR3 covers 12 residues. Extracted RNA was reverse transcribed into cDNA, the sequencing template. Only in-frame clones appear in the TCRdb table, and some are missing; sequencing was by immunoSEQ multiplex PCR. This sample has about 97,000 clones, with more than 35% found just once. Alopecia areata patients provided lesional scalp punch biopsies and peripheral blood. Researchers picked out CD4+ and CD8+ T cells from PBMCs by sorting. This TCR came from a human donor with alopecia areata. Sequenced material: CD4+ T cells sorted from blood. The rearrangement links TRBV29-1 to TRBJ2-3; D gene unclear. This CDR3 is CSGSESTDTQYF. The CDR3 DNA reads TGCAGCGGGTCGGAGAGCACAGATACGCAGTATTTT.